This TCR beta chain came from a study of blood T cell repertoires in COVID-19. Participants, roughly 18 to 90 years old, spanned about 26 US areas. Grouping used clinical history reported by participants in a survey and questionnaire. Assay used: immunoSEQ multiplex PCR; TCRdb lists only in-frame clones, some missing. Of 170,000 or so clones listed, 88% are singletons. V dropped 2 bases and J dropped 0; count of bases not matched to a gene: 14. The V gene's germline CDR1 is SNHLY and CDR2 FYNNEI. The CDR3 is made up of 19 amino acids. The material sequenced was PBMCs or T cells enriched from blood (not recorded which). The chain couples TRBV2 to TRBJ1-1, with TRBD1 identical over 8 bases. This TCR was recovered from a woman between 18 and 29 years old who had recovered from COVID-19. CDR3 nucleotides: TGTGCCAGCAGTGAACCCAGGACAGGGCGTATGAGTATGAACACTGAAGCTTTCTTT. It is translated as CASSEPRTGRMSMNTEAFF.